This entry lists 8 T cell receptor beta chains sequenced from one sample in a study of cytomegalovirus exposure and HLA in healthy donors. The PCR contained 60 Vbeta and 13 Jbeta primers. Profiling relied on immunoSEQ multiplex PCR, and the TCRdb table lists in-frame clones only, not all of them. Of nearly 200,000 clones listed, about 76% are singletons. The sample was PBMCs. The receptors derive from a male donor in good health and CMV-seropositive.

CDR3 coding DNA: TGTGCCAGCAGCCTACTGACACATTTGGACATTCAGTACTTC. It translates to CASSLLTHLDIQYF. J is TRBJ2-4 and V is TRBV28; D unclear. Germline assignment: CDR1 MDHEN and CDR2 SYDVKM. Trimming removed 6 bases at V and 8 bases at J, with 17 bases between. The length of the CDR3 is 14 residues.

The chain combines TRBV5-1 with TRBJ2-3; 9 bases agree with TRBD2. Germline V gene sequence: CDR1 SGHRS, CDR2 YFSETQ. The CDR3 runs to 16 residues. V was pared by 0 bases and J by 1 base, with 3 bases of the junction left unmatched. The CDR3 loop is CASSLDRLAGTDTQYF. For the CDR3, the DNA is TGCGCCAGCAGCTTGGATCGACTAGCGGGCACAGATACGCAGTATTTT. The variable domain in full, completed from reference TRBV5-1 and TRBJ2-3, reads KAGVTQTPRYLIKTRGQQVTLSCSPISGHRSVSWYQQTPGQGLQFLFEYFSETQRNKGNFPGRFSGRQFSNSRSEMNVSTLELGDSALYLCASSLDRLAGTDTQYFGPGTRLTVL.

The chain links TRBV28 to TRBJ2-5; TRBD2 is a possible D gene (5 bases). The CDR3 is 15 amino acids. Between the trimmed V and J ends, which lost 5 bases and 7 bases, there was a span of 20 bases. CDR1 MDHEN and CDR2 SYDVKM come from the germline V gene. CDR3 nucleotides: TGTGCCAGCAGTGACCAGGCGGGCCTATCCACGACCCAGTACTTC. Its protein product is CASSDQAGLSTTQYF. The whole variable domain, filled in from reference TRBV28 and TRBJ2-5, reads DVKVTQSSRYLVKRTGEKVFLECVQDMDHENMFWYRQDPGLGLRLIYFSYDVKMKEKGDIPEGYSVSREKKERFSLILESASTNQTSMYLCASSDQAGLSTTQYFGPGTRLLVL.

The chain couples TRBV15 to TRBJ2-1; possible D gene TRBD2, 6 bases. The V gene lost 9 bases and the J gene lost 0 bases, with 9 bases spanning the gap. Germline CDR1 is LNHNV and CDR2 is YYDKDF (reference sequence). The CDR3 is 13 residues long. CDR3 bases: TGTGCCACTCAGGGACTCTCCTACAATGAGCAGTTCTTC. Protein: CATQGLSYNEQFF.

This rearrangement joins TRBV14 to TRBJ2-5, with 8 bases identical to TRBD2. The germline gives CDR1 SGHDN, CDR2 FVKESK. CDR3 length: 14 amino acids. V trimming: 4 bases; J trimming: 5 bases; junction bases outside the gene matches: 6. CDR3 loop: CASSPRTSRETQYF. Written as DNA, the CDR3 is TGTGCCAGCAGCCCCAGGACTAGCCGGGAGACCCAGTACTTC. Full variable domain (rest looked up from reference TRBV14 and TRBJ2-5): EAGVTQFPSHSVIEKGQTVTLRCDPISGHDNLYWYRRVMGKEIKFLLHFVKESKQDESGMPNNRFLAERTGGTYSTLKVQPAELEDSGVYFCASSPRTSRETQYFGPGTRLLVL.

This clone was found a few times. The CDR3 bases are TGTGCCAGCAGCGTAACCGGGGGTTCATACTACAATGAGCAGTTCTTC. Translating gives CASSVTGGSYYNEQFF. The chain is built from TRBV9 and TRBJ2-1, with D perhaps TRBD2 (6 bases). V was cut by 1 base and J by 3 bases, with 14 bases left in between. CDR3 length: 16 residues. CDR1 and CDR2 (germline): SGDLS, YYNGEE. Combining the CDR3 with reference TRBV9 and TRBJ2-1 gives the whole variable domain DSGVTQTPKHLITATGQRVTLRCSPRSGDLSVYWYQQSLDQGLQFLIQYYNGEERAKGNILERFSAQQFPDLHSELNLSSLELGDSALYFCASSVTGGSYYNEQFFGPGTRLTVL.

J is TRBJ2-7 and V is TRBV27; D might be TRBD1 (6 bases). CDR3 size: 14 residues. Deletions cut 8 bases from V and 9 bases from J, with 23 bases between. CDR1 is MNHEY and CDR2 is SMNVEV in the germline V gene (reference sequence). This chain's CDR3 is CASQPSGTLVSQYF. The CDR3 bases are TGTGCCAGCCAGCCATCCGGGACACTTGTCTCGCAGTACTTC.

The chain couples TRBV7-8 to TRBJ2-1; 7 nucleotides line up with TRBD2. The CDR3 has 14 residues. J gave up 8 bases and V 5 bases, and 9 bases lay outside the gene matches. Germline V gene lookup returns CDR1 SGHVS and CDR2 FQNEAQ. The CDR3 DNA follows: TGTGCCAGCAGCCCCCGCGCGGGAGTGTATGAGCAGTTCTTC. Translating it yields CASSPRAGVYEQFF.